This entry concerns a single T cell receptor (beta chain). It was with a sample-barcoded 5' primer and a J-beta primer mix that a second PCR of about 7 to 12 cycles was run. TCRdb reanalysed the 5' RACE reads using MiXCR and keeps one entry per CDR3 protein. The table has roughly 1,100,000 distinct CDR3 sequences, under 30% seen once. Healthy Caucasians from Russia aged roughly 6 to 90 served as donors. These data originate in a study of blood T cells in healthy people across ages. This CDR3 has 14 amino acids. Germline CDR1 and CDR2: SGHAT and FQNNGV. This sample also belongs to another study, concerning T cells of mothers and their children. According to that study: The whole RNA yield was converted to cDNA, approximately 1.4 ug per 15 ul.

This sequence joins TRBV11-2 and TRBJ2-5; no definite D call. The J call is doubtful: the DNA matches TRBJ2-1 better. The specimen was blood. This TCR came from a girl aged 2 to 9 in good health. DNA of the CDR3: TGTGCCAGCAGCTCCCTGTTTCCGGTCGATGAGCAGTTCTTC. Amino acids: CASSSLFPVDEQFF.